The 23 T cell receptor beta chains in this list originate from one sample, sequenced in a study of monozygotic twins with inflammatory bowel disease. TCRdb derives one entry per CDR3 protein from the 5' RACE reads, leaving out DNA. Listed are 310,000 or so distinct CDR3 sequences; 2% to 2.5% falls within the top ten. Sequencing used blood. Receptors originate from a human donor with ulcerative colitis or Crohn's disease, or a healthy co-twin of an affected twin (not recorded which).

CDR3 sequence: CASSQEAGAIEQFF. This chain joins TRBV3-1 and TRBJ2-1. Germline V gene data show CDR1 as LGHDT and CDR2 as YNNKEL (reference sequence). The CDR3 runs to 14 residues.

The chain joins TRBV5-1 to TRBJ2-3; the D call from TCRdb, TRBD2, cannot be confirmed without DNA. There are 14 residues in the CDR3. From germline, CDR1 is SGHRS and CDR2 YFSETQ. CDR3 amino acids: CASRPSGGGDTQYF.

The CDR3 loop is CASSQPGTDYGYTF. The J gene is TRBJ1-2, the V gene TRBV4-1; TCRdb's assignment of TRBD1 cannot be checked, as there is no DNA. The CDR3 totals 14 residues. Germline V gene lookup returns CDR1 MGHRA and CDR2 YSYEKL.

This chain connects TRBV20-1 to TRBJ2-7; the D call of TRBD1 rests on TCRdb alone, since no DNA is present to check it. This CDR3 spans 14 amino acids. Looked up from germline, CDR1 is DFQATT and CDR2 is SNEGSKA (reference sequence). This CDR3 is CSGSRWGRSYEQYF.

The chain recombines TRBV10-3 with TRBJ2-2. CDR3 length: 13 amino acids. Per germline, CDR1 ENHRY and CDR2 SYGVKD. The CDR3 here is CATLLAGAGELFF.

V and J are TRBV15 and TRBJ2-2; without DNA, the TCRdb call of TRBD1 cannot be checked. Germline V gene data show CDR1 as LNHNV and CDR2 as YYDKDF (reference sequence). The CDR3 runs to 16 residues. This chain's CDR3 is CATSRVGTGRTGELFF.

The CDR3 loop is CASRDVKGNQPQHF. This chain connects TRBV12-3 or TRBV12-4 to TRBJ1-5. The CDR3 extends over 14 amino acids.

The rearrangement links TRBV12-3 or TRBV12-4 to TRBJ2-5; TCRdb designates TRBD1, a call that cannot be tested without DNA. This CDR3 region has 16 residues. CDR3 sequence: CASSLGGYTGQETQYF.

This chain uses TRBV29-1 with TRBJ1-1. The germline V gene has CDR1 SQVTM and CDR2 ANQGSEA. The CDR3 loop spans 14 amino acids. The CDR3 sequence is CSVDRSAMNTEAFF.

The rearrangement links TRBV7-8 to TRBJ2-1. Germline CDR1 and CDR2: SGHVS and FQNEAQ. The CDR3 is made up of 11 amino acids. Here the CDR3 reads CASSAAMDEFF.

The chain has TRBV10-3 and TRBJ2-1; TCRdb reports TRBD2, a call that lacks DNA to check it against. Germline V lookup: CDR1 ENHRY, CDR2 SYGVKD. This CDR3 is 15 amino acids long. The CDR3 region is CAITQTSGGLNEQFF.

The chain recombines TRBV27 with TRBJ2-7; the TCRdb D gene call, TRBD2, has no DNA to confirm it. Per germline, CDR1 MNHEY and CDR2 SMNVEV (reference sequence). The CDR3 runs to 13 residues. The CDR3 spells CASSRDWTYEQYF.

The genes are TRBV24-1 and TRBJ2-1; TCRdb's assignment of TRBD2 cannot be checked, as there is no DNA. This CDR3 has 16 amino acids. Germline values: CDR1 KGHDR, CDR2 SFDVKD. The CDR3 loop reads CATSDPGSGAYNEQFF.

The chain carries TRBV12-3 or TRBV12-4 and TRBJ2-7; TCRdb names TRBD1, which stays unverified in the absence of DNA. This CDR3 region has 14 residues. CDR3 region: CASSPRGSKDEQYF.

J is TRBJ2-3 and V is TRBV20-1; TCRdb lists TRBD2, though no DNA is available to test this call. CDR3 size: 15 residues. Germline V gene data show CDR1 as DFQATT and CDR2 as SNEGSKA (reference sequence). CDR3 amino acids: CSARDSGGLSDTQYF.

This sequence joins TRBV20-1 and TRBJ2-2. Germline V lookup: CDR1 DFQATT, CDR2 SNEGSKA (reference sequence). This CDR3 has 14 amino acids. This chain's CDR3 is CSARLPGPHRELFF.

This chain connects TRBV27 to TRBJ1-6; TCRdb indicates TRBD1, and absent DNA this call remains unverified. The germline CDR1 and CDR2 sequences are MNHEY and SMNVEV (reference sequence). The CDR3 totals 16 residues. The CDR3 sequence is CASSSTATGLYSPLHF.

This rearrangement joins TRBV29-1 to TRBJ2-7. The CDR3 is made up of 11 amino acids. Germline CDR1 reads SQVTM; CDR2 reads ANQGSEA. CDR3 sequence reads: CSVELGGVQYF.

The genes are TRBV28 and TRBJ1-1. This CDR3 is 15 amino acids long. The germline gives CDR1 MDHEN, CDR2 SYDVKM. CDR3 residues: CASSLQWAVNTESFF.

The gene calls are TRBV5-1 and TRBJ2-7; lacking DNA, the TRBD2 call made by TCRdb goes unchecked. This CDR3 region has 15 residues. Germline lookup yields CDR1 SGHRS and CDR2 YFSETQ. CDR3 sequence: CASSLAPSGSYEQYF.

The chain has TRBV18 and TRBJ2-1; TCRdb's D call, TRBD2, is unchecked because there is no DNA. This CDR3 comprises 16 residues. Germline lookup yields CDR1 KGHSH and CDR2 LQKENI. This chain's CDR3 is CASSPQTSGSYNEQFF.

The rearrangement joins TRBV5-1 to TRBJ2-2; checking the TCRdb D call of TRBD2 is not possible without DNA. Germline loops: CDR1 SGHRS, CDR2 YFSETQ. The CDR3 is 16 amino acids. CDR3 protein: CASSGIAGGNTGELFF.

The V gene is TRBV12-3 or TRBV12-4, the J gene TRBJ2-7; TCRdb's assignment of TRBD1 cannot be checked, as there is no DNA. The CDR3 has 15 amino acids. The CDR3 sequence: CASNLGGTVTYEQYF.